These 13 T cell receptor beta chains came from one sample sequenced in a study of pediatric ulcerative colitis. TCRdb keeps only in-frame clones here, not all; method: immunoSEQ multiplex PCR. The table includes around 34,000 clones, about 81% detected once. One to two pinch biopsies were taken from the rectum during colonoscopy. The source material was gut tissue. The receptors were gathered from a boy aged 10-17 years with mild ulcerative colitis.

The chain has TRBV7-2 and TRBJ2-7, with D perhaps matching TRBD1 or TRBD2 (5 bases each). Germline CDR1 is SGHTA and CDR2 is FQGNSA. Trimming left V 5 bases short and J 3 bases short, with 23 bases between. The CDR3 extends over 17 amino acids. The CDR3 spells CASSRAPTGRGGYEQYF. CDR3 nucleotides: TGTGCCAGCAGCCGAGCCCCAACGGGGCGTGGCGGCTACGAGCAGTACTTC.

This chain links TRBV4-1 with TRBJ1-1; no reliable D call. CDR1 is MGHRA and CDR2 is YSYEKL in the germline V gene. The CDR3 runs to 13 residues. The V and J ends lost 5 bases and 2 bases respectively, with 9 bases between them. The CDR3 loop reads CASSSRVNTEAFF. In nucleotides, the CDR3 is TGCGCCAGCAGCTCCCGAGTAAACACTGAAGCTTTCTTT.

This rearrangement joins TRBV7-2 to TRBJ2-1; tentative D call: TRBD2 (6 bases). The CDR3 runs 16 residues. In germline, CDR1 is SGHTA, CDR2 FQGNSA. Between the trimmed V and J ends, which lost 3 bases and 3 bases, there was a span of 15 bases. This chain's CDR3 is CASSFVGGRIYNEQFF. The CDR3 DNA is TGTGCCAGCAGCTTTGTCGGGGGTCGGATCTACAATGAGCAGTTCTTC.

The chain is built from TRBV5-6 and TRBJ2-2; D not certain. The V end was cut by 4 bases, the J end by 2 bases, with 3 bases between. The CDR3 covers 12 residues. Looked up from germline, CDR1 is SGHDT and CDR2 is YYEEEE. DNA of the CDR3: TGTGCCAGCAGCCAAAACACCGGGGAGCTGTTTTTT. Translation gives CASSQNTGELFF.

V usage is TRBV5-8 and J usage is TRBJ1-2; TRBD1 aligns across 7 bases. The junction had 9 bases not matched to a gene; V was cut back by 4 bases and J by 3 bases. The CDR3 sequence is 15 residues long. The germline gives CDR1 SGHTS, CDR2 YDEGEE. The CDR3 bases are TGTGCCAGCAGCAGGGAGGGGGCGCTGGACTATGGCTACACCTTC. Translation: CASSREGALDYGYTF.

The chain links TRBV10-3 to TRBJ1-3, with 8 bases identical to TRBD1. The germline gives CDR1 ENHRY, CDR2 SYGVKD. The CDR3 consists of 17 residues. V dropped 0 bases and J dropped 3; count of bases not matched to a gene: 7. This chain's CDR3 is CAISESGRGLYGNTIYF. As DNA, the CDR3 is TGTGCCATCAGTGAGTCGGGCAGGGGGCTATATGGAAACACCATATATTTT.

Here the CDR3 reads CAITQGGGTDTQYF. CDR3 DNA: TGTGCCATCACGCAGGGGGGGGGCACAGATACGCAGTATTTT. This chain links TRBV10-3 with TRBJ2-3, with D possibly being TRBD1 or TRBD2 (7 bases each). CDR1 and CDR2 from the germline V gene are ENHRY and SYGVKD. The CDR3 consists of 14 residues. The V end was cut by 7 bases, the J end by 1 base, with 12 bases between.

This clone was found a few times. The CDR3 reads CASSLRAAGPYEQYF. The CDR3 coding sequence is TGTGCCAGCAGCTTAAGGGCGGCAGGGCCCTACGAGCAGTACTTC. This chain joins TRBV7-9 and TRBJ2-7; the D gene is possibly TRBD1 (5 bases). Germline values: CDR1 SEHNR, CDR2 FQNEAQ (reference sequence). V lost 2 bases and J 2 bases, leaving 13 bases between the germline ends. This CDR3 contains 15 residues.

V is TRBV5-8 and J is TRBJ1-1, with 9 bases matching TRBD1. V shed 4 bases, J shed 6 bases, and the junction held 13 bases outside the gene matches. This CDR3 is 16 amino acids long. Germline loops: CDR1 SGHTS, CDR2 YDEGEE. The CDR3 bases are TGTGCCAGCAGCAACCCCTCTGGGACAGGGCTATCTGAAGCTTTCTTT. It yields the protein CASSNPSGTGLSEAFF.

This sequence joins TRBV6-1 and TRBJ1-6; a possible D gene is TRBD1 (5 bases). Germline V gene sequence: CDR1 MNHNS, CDR2 SASEGT. CDR3 length equals 15 residues. Trimming removed 2 bases from V and 2 bases from J, with 7 bases in between. In nucleotides, the CDR3 is TGTGCCAGCAGTGAACAGGGTGCCTATAATTCACCCCTCCACTTT. It codes for CASSEQGAYNSPLHF.

This CDR3 is CASSHDRPYSNQPQHF. The CDR3 DNA is TGTGCCAGCTCCCACGACAGGCCTTATAGCAATCAGCCCCAGCATTTT. This chain links TRBV18 with TRBJ1-5; perhaps TRBD1 as D (6 bases). V was cut by 6 bases and J by 0 bases, with 15 bases left in between. CDR1 KGHSH and CDR2 LQKENI come from the germline V gene. The CDR3 has 16 amino acids.

This chain connects TRBV2 to TRBJ2-7, with 7 nucleotides matching TRBD2. Trimming cost V 6 bases and J 3 bases; bases outside gene matches: 14. The CDR3 consists of 16 residues. Germline CDR1 reads SNHLY; CDR2 reads FYNNEI. CDR3 sequence: CASSPRRGVRVYEQYF. The DNA of the CDR3 is TGTGCCAGCAGCCCTAGACGGGGGGTTCGGGTCTACGAGCAGTACTTC.

This chain connects TRBV4-1 to TRBJ2-5; D gene unclear. Germline V gives CDR1 MGHRA, CDR2 YSYEKL. This CDR3 spans 18 amino acids. The V and J ends lost 1 base and 3 bases respectively, with 21 bases between them. The CDR3 region is CASSQGFRLVRLEETQYF. DNA for the CDR3: TGCGCCAGCAGCCAAGGTTTCAGGCTAGTTCGGTTAGAAGAGACCCAGTACTTC.